Below, 30 T cell receptor beta chains from the same sample are listed, as sequenced in a study of CD8+CD57+ T cells in acquired aplastic anemia. TCR beta VDJ and CDR3 profiling used genomic DNA as template. Using its own MiXCR run on the reads, TCRdb lists one record per CDR3 protein. Among 250,000 or so distinct CDR3 sequences listed, 40% to 50% were seen once. In patients chosen for sequencing, flow cytometry had shown CD8+CD57+ cell expansion. The specimen was sorted CD4+, CD8+, or CD8+CD57+ T cells (not recorded which) from PBMCs. Receptors were obtained from a human donor with aplastic anemia.

This chain links TRBV15 with TRBJ2-6, with 8 bases lining up with TRBD1. The CDR3 runs to 18 residues. V dropped 2 bases and J dropped 6; count of bases not matched to a gene: 12. Germline loops: CDR1 LNHNV, CDR2 YYDKDF (reference sequence). CDR3: CATSRSHIGRGPANVLTF. CDR3 bases: TGTGCCACCAGCAGATCCCATATTGGCAGGGGGCCGGCCAACGTCCTGACTTTC.

This clonotype was counted between two and nine times. The chain couples TRBV19 to TRBJ2-5; 9 nucleotides agree with TRBD2. Germline CDR1 reads LNHDA; CDR2 reads SQIVND (reference sequence). J gave up 2 bases and V 10 bases, and 8 bases lay outside the gene matches. The length of the CDR3 is 14 residues. As DNA, the CDR3 is TGTGCCACTAAGGTTCTAGCGGGGCAAGAGACCCAGTACTTC. Amino acid sequence: CATKVLAGQETQYF. The variable domain in full, with the rest retrieved from reference TRBV19 and TRBJ2-5, is DGGITQSPKYLFRKEGQNVTLSCEQNLNHDAMYWYRQDPGQGLRLIYYSQIVNDFQKGDIAEGYSVSREKKESFPLTVTSAQKNPTAFYLCATKVLAGQETQYFGPGTRLLVL.

This clonotype turned up a few times. The chain recombines TRBV27 with TRBJ1-1; D is uncertain. The germline CDR1 and CDR2 sequences are MNHEY and SMNVEV (reference sequence). V lost 6 bases and J 4 bases, leaving 15 bases between the germline ends. The CDR3 extends over 14 amino acids. The DNA of the CDR3 is TGTGCCAGCAGGGAGACCGTGGGGTTCACTGAAGCTTTCTTT. This gives the protein CASRETVGFTEAFF.

V is TRBV14 and J is TRBJ2-7; TRBD2 aligns across 11 bases. This CDR3 contains 15 residues. V was pared by 5 bases and J by 2 bases, with 5 bases of the junction left unmatched. Germline values: CDR1 SGHDN, CDR2 FVKESK. The CDR3 is CASSLSTSGAYEQYF. The CDR3 nucleotides are TGTGCCAGCAGCTTATCGACTAGCGGGGCCTACGAGCAGTACTTC.

This clonotype has just one count. This chain connects TRBV9 to TRBJ1-2; perhaps TRBD1 as D (5 bases). This CDR3 is built from 16 residues. Trimming took off 1 base at V and 5 bases at J, with 18 bases between the two ends. The germline CDR1 and CDR2 sequences are SGDLS and YYNGEE. CDR3 coding DNA: TGTGCCAGCAGCGTATCGGGAGGGGCGACCAGATATGGCTACACCTTC. It is translated as CASSVSGGATRYGYTF.

The rearrangement links TRBV18 to TRBJ2-7, with a weak D call TRBD1 (6 bases). Germline CDR1 and CDR2: KGHSH and LQKENI. Trimming removed 2 bases from V and 9 bases from J, with 20 bases in between. The CDR3 is 15 amino acids. CDR3 DNA sequence: TGTGCCAGCTCACCATTGGCAGGGGAATACTCCGGGCAGTACTTC. It specifies CASSPLAGEYSGQYF. Full variable domain (missing parts from reference TRBV18 and TRBJ2-7): NAGVMQNPRHLVRRRGQEARLRCSPMKGHSHVYWYRQLPEEGLKFMVYLQKENIIDESGMPKERFSAEFPKEGPSILRIQQVVRGDSAAYFCASSPLAGEYSGQYFGPGTRLTVT.

The chain couples TRBV5-8 to TRBJ1-5; TRBD1 agrees at 7 bases. After removal of 3 bases from V and 0 bases from J, the junction contained 6 bases not matched to a gene. Per germline, CDR1 SGHTS and CDR2 YDEGEE. The CDR3 is made up of 16 amino acids. CDR3 in amino acids: CASSWTTGSSNQPQHF. CDR3 sequence (DNA): TGTGCCAGCAGCTGGACGACAGGGTCTAGCAATCAGCCCCAGCATTTT. Full variable domain (missing parts from reference TRBV5-8 and TRBJ1-5): EAGVTQSPTHLIKTRGQQATLRCSPISGHTSVYWYQQALGLGLQFLLWYDEGEERNRGNFPPRFSGRQFPNYSSELNVNALELEDSALYLCASSWTTGSSNQPQHFGDGTRLSIL.

Concerning this clonotype itself: One end of the junction does not line up with germline, which may come from a read error. This rearrangement joins TRBV6-2 or TRBV6-3 to TRBJ2-5, with TRBD1 as a possible D gene (5 bases). This CDR3 region has 11 residues. In germline, CDR1 is MNHEY, CDR2 SVGEGT. The CDR3 region is CAINTGVGEFF. For the CDR3, the DNA is TGTGCCATAAATACAGGCGTTGGAGAGTTCTTC.

This clonotype appeared many times. The V and J genes are TRBV4-2 and TRBJ2-7; 15 bases map to TRBD2. The V and J ends lost 0 bases and 7 bases, in that order; junction bases with no gene match: 4. Germline CDR1 LGHNA, CDR2 YNFKEQ. CDR3 length: 16 residues. The CDR3 DNA is TGTGCCAGCAGCCAAGACGGGACTAGCGGGGGGAAGGAGCAGTACTTC. It is translated as CASSQDGTSGGKEQYF.

This clonotype was counted a few times. This chain links TRBV15 with TRBJ1-5, with D hard to call. Germline-derived CDR1 and CDR2 are LNHNV and YYDKDF (reference sequence). The CDR3 is 8 amino acids. CDR3 sequence reads: CSNQPQHF. The DNA of the CDR3 is TGTAGCAATCAGCCCCAGCATTTT.

J is TRBJ2-3 and V is TRBV20-1, with 10 positions matching TRBD1. In germline, CDR1 is DFQATT, CDR2 SNEGSKA (reference sequence). CDR3 length: 13 amino acids. After removal of 6 bases from V and 5 bases from J, the junction contained 5 bases not matched to a gene. CDR3 in amino acids: CSAGWTGGDTQYF. The CDR3 coding sequence is TGCAGTGCCGGATGGACAGGGGGAGATACGCAGTATTTT.

This chain uses TRBV20-1 with TRBJ1-1; weak D call: TRBD1 (5 bases). In germline, CDR1 is DFQATT, CDR2 SNEGSKA (reference sequence). The V and J ends lost 5 bases and 4 bases respectively, with 14 bases between them. There are 13 residues in the CDR3. The CDR3 nucleotides are TGCAGTGCTCCACGAGGGGAGGCCACTGAAGCTTTCTTT. Translated, it gives CSAPRGEATEAFF.

Ten or more counts support this clonotype. This chain links TRBV4-3 with TRBJ1-4; D gene uncertain. CDR1 LGHNA and CDR2 YSLEER come from the germline V gene. CDR3 length: 13 amino acids. The germline V and J ends were trimmed by 0 bases and 8 bases, with 7 bases remaining between them. The CDR3 sequence: CASSQDRREKLFF. DNA for the CDR3: TGCGCCAGCAGCCAAGATCGCCGGGAAAAACTGTTTTTT.

The chain joins TRBV9 to TRBJ2-5; 9 nucleotides match TRBD2. The V gene end was trimmed by 5 bases and the J gene end by 4 bases; junction bases not matched to a gene: 9. This CDR3 has 15 residues. From germline, CDR1 is SGDLS and CDR2 YYNGEE. The CDR3 spells CASSSLAGGPETQYF. CDR3 in DNA: TGTGCCAGCAGTTCACTGGCGGGGGGGCCAGAGACCCAGTACTTC.

Many counts were recorded for this clonotype. V usage is TRBV4-2 and J usage is TRBJ2-7, with D perhaps assigned TRBD1 or TRBD2 (5 bases each). The CDR3 has 17 amino acids. The V gene lost 1 base and the J gene lost 2 bases, with 18 bases spanning the gap. CDR1 is LGHNA and CDR2 is YNFKEQ in the germline V gene. The CDR3 DNA reads TGTGCCAGCAGCCAAGGCCGTCTCCGGGACGAAGCCTACGAGCAGTACTTC. Translated: CASSQGRLRDEAYEQYF.

This chain's CDR3 is CASSPHISSPLHF. The CDR3 coding sequence is TGTGCCAGCAGTCCTCATATAAGTTCACCCCTCCACTTT. The chain joins TRBV25-1 to TRBJ1-6; no firm D call. This CDR3 comprises 13 residues. V lost 5 bases to trimming and J lost 9 bases, with 11 bases between them. CDR1 and CDR2 from the germline V gene are MGHDK and SYGVNS.

The CDR3 here is CSVEAGSGQPQHF. Written as DNA, the CDR3 is TGCAGCGTTGAGGCAGGGTCGGGGCAGCCCCAGCATTTT. The chain has TRBV29-1 and TRBJ1-5, with D possibly matching TRBD1 (5 bases). The CDR3 is 13 amino acids. Germline V gene sequence: CDR1 SQVTM, CDR2 ANQGSEA. The V gene lost 3 bases and the J gene lost 7 bases, with 13 bases spanning the gap.

This clonotype showed up many times. The rearrangement links TRBV6-4 to TRBJ2-5; D might be TRBD2 (6 bases). The CDR3 extends over 14 amino acids. Trimming took off 3 bases at V and 1 base at J, with 9 bases between the two ends. The germline gives CDR1 MRHNA, CDR2 SNTAGT. Here the CDR3 DNA reads TGTGCCAGCAGTGAGAGTAGCGGCCAAGAGACCCAGTACTTC. Residues: CASSESSGQETQYF.

This clonotype showed up many times. This chain links TRBV5-8 with TRBJ1-2; D perhaps matches TRBD1 (6 bases). Trimming cost V 4 bases and J 7 bases, with 20 bases left between them. The CDR3 is 15 residues long. Germline V gene lookup returns CDR1 SGHTS and CDR2 YDEGEE. The CDR3 loop is CASSRYQGQDIGYTF. The CDR3 DNA reads as TGTGCCAGCAGCCGGTATCAGGGGCAAGATATTGGCTACACCTTC.

Details on this clonotype: A much larger clone sits a single nucleotide away, making a read error possible. The chain combines TRBV6-6 with TRBJ1-1; perhaps TRBD1 as D (5 bases). Germline V CDR1 and CDR2: MNHNY, SVGAGI (reference sequence). The CDR3 sequence is 14 residues long. Trimming stripped 7 bases from V and 5 bases from J, with 17 bases between. CDR3 residues: CASTWGEERTEAFF. CDR3 in DNA: TGTGCCAGCACTTGGGGGGAAGAACGAACTGAAGCTTTCTTT.

This clonotype has ten or more counts. The V and J genes are TRBV27 and TRBJ2-1; D gene unclear. The V end lost 5 bases, the J end lost 6 bases, and 11 bases lay between the germline ends. The germline CDR1 and CDR2 sequences are MNHEY and SMNVEV (reference sequence). The CDR3 is 13 residues long. The CDR3 DNA is TGTGCCAGCAGTCATCAAACTGGCAATGAGCAGTTCTTC. Protein sequence: CASSHQTGNEQFF.

The genes are TRBV19 and TRBJ1-2, with D possibly being TRBD1 (5 bases). The CDR3 covers 12 residues. Trimming took 6 bases from V and 5 from J, leaving 10 bases between them. Germline lookup yields CDR1 LNHDA and CDR2 SQIVND (reference sequence). CDR3 protein: CASSQGGYGYTF. In nucleotides, the CDR3 is TGTGCCAGTAGCCAGGGAGGATATGGCTACACCTTC.

The chain employs TRBV2 and TRBJ2-7; no definite D call. Germline loops: CDR1 SNHLY, CDR2 FYNNEI. Trimming shortened V by 11 bases and J by 0 bases, and 8 bases separated the two germline ends. The CDR3 totals 11 residues. As DNA, the CDR3 is TGTGCCGGCACTGACTCCTACGAGCAGTACTTC. Its translation: CAGTDSYEQYF.

A few counts support this clonotype. The chain combines TRBV10-3 with TRBJ2-1; a possible D gene is TRBD2 (5 bases). Germline V gene sequence: CDR1 ENHRY, CDR2 SYGVKD. The CDR3 runs to 15 residues. V was shortened by 3 bases and J by 7 bases, with 16 bases between the two germline ends. The DNA of the CDR3 is TGTGCCATCAGTGACCGGGCGGGTTTCAGGAATGAGCAGTTCTTC. This sequence encodes CAISDRAGFRNEQFF.

The V gene is TRBV15, the J gene TRBJ2-7; D is tentatively TRBD1 or TRBD2 (5 bases each). Germline CDR1 is LNHNV and CDR2 is YYDKDF (reference sequence). This CDR3 spans 14 amino acids. Trimming shortened V by 2 bases and J by 4 bases, and 12 bases separated the two germline ends. Written as DNA, the CDR3 is TGTGCCACCAGCAGATCCTGGGGGAAGTACGAGCAGTACTTC. The encoded protein is CATSRSWGKYEQYF.

This clonotype was detected a few times. The chain has TRBV30 and TRBJ2-3, with 7 bases aligning to TRBD1. Germline loops: CDR1 GTSNPN, CDR2 SVGIG (reference sequence). Trimming at V came to 1 base and at J to 9 bases, leaving 7 bases not matched to a gene. The CDR3 consists of 13 residues. The CDR3 coding sequence is TGTGCCTGGAGTGGAACAACAGGGGTGACGCAGTATTTT. Protein: CAWSGTTGVTQYF.

This chain links TRBV9 with TRBJ2-1; 13 bases are shared with TRBD2. There are 15 residues in the CDR3. The J segment lost 7 bases and the V segment lost 4 bases, leaving 5 bases of the junction unmatched. From germline, CDR1 is SGDLS and CDR2 YYNGEE. DNA for the CDR3: TGTGCCAGCAGCCCCTGGACTAGCGGGAGTAATGAGCAGTTCTTC. Its translation is CASSPWTSGSNEQFF.

This clonotype was seen ten or more times. The chain employs TRBV7-9 and TRBJ2-7; a weak D match, TRBD1 (5 bases). Germline CDR1 SEHNR, CDR2 FQNEAQ (reference sequence). CDR3 length: 15 residues. The V end lost 1 base, the J end lost 3 bases, and 13 bases lay between the germline ends. This CDR3 reads CASSLETVYGYEQYF. CDR3 DNA: TGTGCCAGCAGCTTAGAGACAGTCTACGGCTACGAGCAGTACTTC.

This clonotype has ten or more counts. This chain connects TRBV20-1 to TRBJ2-7, with 15 bases that match TRBD2. V gave up 3 bases and J gave up 0 bases; unmatched junction bases: 6. Germline V gene data show CDR1 as DFQATT and CDR2 as SNEGSKA (reference sequence). The CDR3 sequence is 17 residues long. The CDR3 is CSASSGTSGRSSYEQYF. CDR3 bases: TGCAGTGCTAGTTCGGGGACTAGCGGGAGGAGCTCCTACGAGCAGTACTTC.

This clonotype was seen only a few times. This chain uses TRBV5-4 with TRBJ2-7, with a tentative D call TRBD1 (6 bases). V was shortened by 1 base and J by 3 bases, with 20 bases between the two germline ends. The CDR3 extends over 17 amino acids. CDR1 and CDR2 from the germline V gene are SGHNT and YYREEE (reference sequence). The CDR3 DNA follows: TGTGCCAGCAGCTTGCGGTTTATGGGGGACAAGAGCTACGAGCAGTACTTC. Translated, it gives CASSLRFMGDKSYEQYF.